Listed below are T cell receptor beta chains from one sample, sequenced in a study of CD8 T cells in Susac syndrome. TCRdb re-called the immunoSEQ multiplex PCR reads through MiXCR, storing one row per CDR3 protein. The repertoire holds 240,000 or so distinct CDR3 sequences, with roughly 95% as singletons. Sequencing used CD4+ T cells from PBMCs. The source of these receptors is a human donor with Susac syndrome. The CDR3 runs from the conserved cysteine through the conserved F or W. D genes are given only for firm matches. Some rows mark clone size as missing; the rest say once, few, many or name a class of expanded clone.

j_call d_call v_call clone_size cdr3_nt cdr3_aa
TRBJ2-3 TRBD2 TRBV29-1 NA TGCAGCGTTGAATTTAGCGGGAGGGTAGATACGCAGTATTTT CSVEFSGRVDTQYF
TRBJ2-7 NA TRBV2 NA TGTGCCAGCAGTCGGGTACCCCCACCCCACGAGCAGTACTTC CASSRVPPPHEQYF
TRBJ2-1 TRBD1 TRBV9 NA TGTGCCAGCAGCGTGACCGGGACAGGGGCTGGGTGGAACCCCTACAATGAGCAGTTCTTC CASSVTGTGAGWNPYNEQFF
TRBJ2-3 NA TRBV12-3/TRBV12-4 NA TGTGCCAGCCCCAAGGGCCCTAGCGCACTCACAGATACGCAGTATTTT CASPKGPSALTDTQYF
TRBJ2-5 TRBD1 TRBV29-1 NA TGCAGCGTGGCTGGGACAGGGGGTGGAGAGACCCAGTACTTC CSVAGTGGGETQYF
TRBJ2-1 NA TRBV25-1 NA TGTGCCAGCAGCCAGACGGCAAATGAGCAGTTCTTC CASSQTANEQFF
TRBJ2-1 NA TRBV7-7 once TGTGCTAGCAGCTTAGACCTCTACAGGGAGCAGTTCTTC CASSLDLYREQFF
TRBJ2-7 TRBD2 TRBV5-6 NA TGTGCCAGCAGCTTGGAGGTAGCGGGAGCGAGCGAGCAGTACTTC CASSLEVAGASEQYF
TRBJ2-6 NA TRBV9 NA TGTGCCAGCAGCGTAGGTGGCAGTGGGTCTGGGGCCAACGTCCTGACTTTC CASSVGGSGSGANVLTF
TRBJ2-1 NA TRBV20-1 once TGCAGTGCCACCAAAGGGTACAATGAGCAGTTCTTC CSATKGYNEQFF
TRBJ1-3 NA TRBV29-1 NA TGCAGCGTTGAATATACGATTGGTAACACCATATATTTT CSVEYTIGNTIYF
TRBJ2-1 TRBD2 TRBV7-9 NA TGTGCCAGCAGCGCCGGGACTAGCGGGAGCTCCTACAATGAGCAGTTCTTC CASSAGTSGSSYNEQFF
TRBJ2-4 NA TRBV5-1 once TGCGCCAGCAGCGGCGACTTCTACATTCAGTACTTC CASSGDFYIQYF
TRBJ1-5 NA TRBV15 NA TGTGCCACCAGCAGAGGGGATCTGGGTCAGCCCCAGCATTTT CATSRGDLGQPQHF
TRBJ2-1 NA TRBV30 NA TGTGCCTGGATATCAGGGCTCTCCTACAATGAGCAGTTCTTC CAWISGLSYNEQFF
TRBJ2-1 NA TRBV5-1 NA TGCGCCAGCAGCCCAGTAGCGGGACAGAGCACCAATGAGCAGTTCTTC CASSPVAGQSTNEQFF
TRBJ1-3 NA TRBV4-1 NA TGCGCCAGCAGCCAAGACTGGACAAGAGGAAACACCATATATTTT CASSQDWTRGNTIYF
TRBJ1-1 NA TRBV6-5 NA TGTGCCAGCAGTTATAAGAACAAGAACACTGAAGCTTTCTTT CASSYKNKNTEAFF
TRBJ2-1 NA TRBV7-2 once TGTGCCAGCAGCCCAACCTATGAGCAGTTCTTC CASSPTYEQFF
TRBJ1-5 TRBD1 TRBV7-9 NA TGTGCCAGCAGCGTGGACAGGGTAAATCAGCCCCAGCATTTT CASSVDRVNQPQHF
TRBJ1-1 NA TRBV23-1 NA TGCGCCAGCAGTCACAACACTGAAGCTTTCTTT CASSHNTEAFF
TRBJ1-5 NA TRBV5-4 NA TGTGCCAGCAGCCTAGAGCGGGATCAGCCCCAGCATTTT CASSLERDQPQHF
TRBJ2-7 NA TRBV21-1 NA TGTGCCAGCAGCGCGTGGGCCCGGGACCCTCGCCACGAGCAGTACTTC CASSAWARDPRHEQYF
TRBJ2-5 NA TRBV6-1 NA TGTGCCAGCAGTGAAAACGCCAGGGTTGTCCAAGAGACCCAGTACTTC CASSENARVVQETQYF
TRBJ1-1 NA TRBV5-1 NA TGCGCCAGCGGAAGTAAGGGGAACACTGAAGCTTTCTTT CASGSKGNTEAFF
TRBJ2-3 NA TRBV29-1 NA TGCAGCGTTAGTCAGACGGGAGACGGCACAGATACGCAGTATTTT CSVSQTGDGTDTQYF
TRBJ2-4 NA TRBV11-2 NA TGTGCCAGCAGCTTGGAGACAAACATTCAGTACTTC CASSLETNIQYF
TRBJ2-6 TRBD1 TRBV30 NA TGTGCCTGGAGTCGGGACAGGTTAAGCTCTGGGGCCAACGTCCTGACTTTC CAWSRDRLSSGANVLTF
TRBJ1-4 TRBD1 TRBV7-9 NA TGTGCCAGCAGCTTCGGGACAGGGATTAATGAAAAACTGTTTTTT CASSFGTGINEKLFF
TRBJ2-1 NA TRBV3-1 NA TGTGCCAGCAGCCGCAACGGAAACAATGAGCAGTTCTTC CASSRNGNNEQFF
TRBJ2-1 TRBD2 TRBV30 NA TGTGCCTGGAGGCGCTATCTAGCGGGAGGGCACAATGAGCAGTTCTTC CAWRRYLAGGHNEQFF
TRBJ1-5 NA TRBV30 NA TGTGCCTGGAGTTCGAAGGGGATCGGGGGTCAGCCCCAGCATTTT CAWSSKGIGGQPQHF
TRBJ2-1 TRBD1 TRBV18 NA TGTGCCAGCTCACCTCCGGGACAGGGGGCCTATGAGCAGTTCTTC CASSPPGQGAYEQFF